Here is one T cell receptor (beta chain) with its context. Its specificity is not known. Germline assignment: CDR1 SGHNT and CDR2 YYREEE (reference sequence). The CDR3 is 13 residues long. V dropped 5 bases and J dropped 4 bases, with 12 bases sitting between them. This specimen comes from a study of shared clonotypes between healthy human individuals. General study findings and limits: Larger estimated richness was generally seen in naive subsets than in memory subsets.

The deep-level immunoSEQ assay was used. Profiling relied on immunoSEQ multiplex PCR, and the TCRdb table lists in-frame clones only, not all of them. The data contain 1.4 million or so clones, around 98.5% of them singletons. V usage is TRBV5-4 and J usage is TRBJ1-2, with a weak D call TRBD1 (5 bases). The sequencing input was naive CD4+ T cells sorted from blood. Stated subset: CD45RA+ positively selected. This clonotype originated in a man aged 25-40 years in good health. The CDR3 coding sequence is TGTGCCAGCAGGGAGCAGGGCACCTATGGCTACACCTTC. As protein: CASREQGTYGYTF.